Shown below are 23 T cell receptor beta chains from a single sample sequenced in a study of T cell responses to AZD1222 COVID-19 vaccine. Profiled with immunoSEQ multiplex PCR; TCRdb holds only in-frame clones, not every one. The sample includes around 130,000 clones, approximately 93% of them seen just once. Specimen: peripheral blood, collected on day 0 of AZD1222 vaccination. The source is an adult in good health.

The chain combines TRBV4-1 with TRBJ2-3; 7 bases agree with TRBD2. J was trimmed by 0 bases and V by 2 bases; bases with no gene match: 5. Germline CDR1 MGHRA, CDR2 YSYEKL. This CDR3 is 16 amino acids long. The CDR3 is CASSQRAGTSTDTQYF. CDR3 nucleotide sequence: TGCGCCAGCAGCCAAAGAGCGGGGACTAGCACAGATACGCAGTATTTT.

The chain combines TRBV11-1 with TRBJ2-5, with 9 positions matching TRBD2. V gave up 5 bases and J gave up 6 bases; unmatched junction bases: 7. The germline gives CDR1 SGHAT, CDR2 FQDESV (reference sequence). This CDR3 comprises 14 residues. The CDR3 region is CASSQREVSQTQYF. The CDR3 nucleotides read TGTGCCAGCAGCCAGCGGGAGGTCTCCCAGACCCAGTACTTC.

In DNA form, the CDR3 reads TGTGCCAGCAGTTTCGACAGTTCGGGAACTGAAGCTTTCTTT. Translated, it gives CASSFDSSGTEAFF. The chain carries TRBV6-4 and TRBJ1-1; D might be TRBD1 (5 bases). The CDR3 has 14 amino acids. Germline assignment: CDR1 MRHNA and CDR2 SNTAGT. Trimming pared 5 bases from V and 5 bases from J, leaving 15 bases between.

The V call is TRBV9, the J call TRBJ1-2, with 10 nucleotides matching TRBD1. V lost 3 bases, J lost 7 bases, and 6 bases stayed unmatched. The CDR3 has 14 residues. Germline CDR1 and CDR2: SGDLS and YYNGEE. As DNA, the CDR3 is TGTGCCAGCAGCGAACGGACAGGGGGGCTTGGCTACACCTTC. Protein sequence: CASSERTGGLGYTF.

The chain carries TRBV18 and TRBJ1-5; 10 positions agree with TRBD1. The V gene's germline CDR1 is KGHSH and CDR2 LQKENI. The CDR3 totals 16 residues. V dropped 3 bases and J dropped 7; count of bases not matched to a gene: 9. CDR3: CASSPGTGEFGQPQHF. The CDR3 region has the DNA TGTGCCAGCTCACCCGGGACAGGGGAGTTTGGGCAGCCCCAGCATTTT.

This rearrangement joins TRBV28 to TRBJ1-1; 7 nucleotides align to TRBD1. Germline assignment: CDR1 MDHEN and CDR2 SYDVKM. This CDR3 contains 14 residues. V was pared by 7 bases and J by 1 base, with 6 bases of the junction left unmatched. DNA of the CDR3: TGTGCCAGCACCGCAGACAGGGCGAACACTGAAGCTTTCTTT. It translates to CASTADRANTEAFF.

This rearrangement joins TRBV28 to TRBJ2-2; TRBD2 is a possible D gene (6 bases). Germline loops: CDR1 MDHEN, CDR2 SYDVKM. The CDR3 covers 16 residues. The germline V and J ends were trimmed by 7 bases and 0 bases, with 15 bases remaining between them. CDR3 protein: CASTPGGNANTGELFF. For the CDR3, the DNA is TGTGCCAGCACCCCTGGCGGGAACGCGAACACCGGGGAGCTGTTTTTT.

V gene TRBV19 combines with J gene TRBJ1-6; no definite D call. Germline assignment: CDR1 LNHDA and CDR2 SQIVND (reference sequence). CDR3 length: 14 residues. Trimming left V 3 bases short and J 8 bases short, with 11 bases between. Here the CDR3 reads CASSIRVEDSPLHF. The CDR3 DNA is TGTGCCAGTAGTATTCGAGTGGAAGATTCACCCCTCCACTTT.

V is TRBV15 and J is TRBJ2-3; 7 bases match TRBD2. Germline CDR1 LNHNV, CDR2 YYDKDF (reference sequence). The CDR3 is 16 amino acids. V shed 6 bases, J shed 2 bases, and the junction held 11 bases outside the gene matches. CDR3 region: CATRALRAGATDTQYF. CDR3 bases: TGTGCCACCAGAGCCCTTCGGGCGGGAGCCACAGATACGCAGTATTTT.

The rearrangement links TRBV14 to TRBJ1-2, with 7 bases fitting TRBD1. Germline lookup yields CDR1 SGHDN and CDR2 FVKESK. The ends lost 4 bases at V and 8 bases at J; junction bases unmatched: 7. CDR3 length: 13 amino acids. CDR3 region: CASSPETGLGYTF. The CDR3 region has the DNA TGTGCCAGCAGCCCTGAGACAGGGCTGGGCTACACCTTC.

The chain recombines TRBV14 with TRBJ1-1; D remains ambiguous. V shed 2 bases and J shed 0 bases, with 4 bases lying between them. The CDR3 consists of 13 residues. Germline CDR1 and CDR2: SGHDN and FVKESK. In DNA form, the CDR3 reads TGTGCCAGCAGCCAAACTCTGAACACTGAAGCTTTCTTT. It translates to CASSQTLNTEAFF. Combining the CDR3 with reference TRBV14 and TRBJ1-1 gives the whole variable domain EAGVTQFPSHSVIEKGQTVTLRCDPISGHDNLYWYRRVMGKEIKFLLHFVKESKQDESGMPNNRFLAERTGGTYSTLKVQPAELEDSGVYFCASSQTLNTEAFFGQGTRLTVV.

V and J are TRBV19 and TRBJ2-5; D uncertain. The germline V gene has CDR1 LNHDA and CDR2 SQIVND (reference sequence). CDR3 length: 11 residues. V lost 6 bases to trimming and J lost 5 bases, with 7 bases between them. In DNA, the CDR3 is TGTGCCAGTAGCCAAGGGGAGACCCAGTACTTC. Its protein product is CASSQGETQYF.

This chain joins TRBV2 and TRBJ2-7; weak D call: TRBD1 (5 bases). CDR3 length: 12 amino acids. Germline V gene lookup returns CDR1 SNHLY and CDR2 FYNNEI. Trimming pared 8 bases from V and 6 bases from J, leaving 14 bases between. The DNA for the CDR3 is TGTGCCAGCCGCTCAGGGTTGCTCGAGCAGTACTTC. Translated: CASRSGLLEQYF.

This chain uses TRBV2 with TRBJ2-7; no definite D call. Germline V gene data show CDR1 as SNHLY and CDR2 as FYNNEI. Between the trimmed V and J ends, which lost 1 base and 9 bases, there was a span of 10 bases. The CDR3 runs 12 residues. The DNA for the CDR3 is TGTGCCAGCAGTGAAGGGGCCCTGAGGCAGTACTTC. Translating gives CASSEGALRQYF.

The chain has TRBV5-1 and TRBJ2-1; 9 nucleotides align to TRBD2. Trimming took 4 bases from V and 8 from J; bases not matched to a gene: 7. The CDR3 covers 14 residues. CDR1 is SGHRS and CDR2 is YFSETQ in the germline V gene. This CDR3 reads CASSSGRFLDEQFF. In DNA, the CDR3 is TGCGCCAGCAGCAGCGGGAGGTTCCTCGATGAGCAGTTCTTC.

The V gene is TRBV3-1 (or the pseudogene TRBV3-2), the J gene TRBJ2-7; no clear D gene. The CDR3 covers 14 residues. Trimming stripped 3 bases from V and 3 bases from J, with 12 bases between. CDR1 LGHDT and CDR2 YNNKEL come from the germline V gene (reference sequence). The CDR3: CASSQNGLSYEQYF. The CDR3 nucleotides read TGTGCCAGCAGCCAGAACGGGCTCAGCTACGAGCAGTACTTC.

The rearrangement joins TRBV5-6 to TRBJ2-7, with 7 bases fitting TRBD2. The CDR3 covers 12 residues. Germline CDR1 is SGHDT and CDR2 is YYEEEE. V lost 6 bases to trimming and J lost 7 bases; unmatched junction nucleotides: 7. The CDR3 DNA is TGTGCCAGCACCCGCGGGGGTAGGGAGCAGTACTTC. It is translated as CASTRGGREQYF. The variable domain in full, completed from reference TRBV5-6 and TRBJ2-7, reads DAGVTQSPTHLIKTRGQQVTLRCSPKSGHDTVSWYQQALGQGPQFIFQYYEEEERQRGNFPDRFSGHQFPNYSSELNVNALLLGDSALYLCASTRGGREQYFGPGTRLTVT.

This CDR3 is CASSLDRGSPEAFF. CDR3 DNA: TGTGCCAGCAGCTTAGACAGGGGAAGCCCTGAAGCTTTCTTT. The chain combines TRBV11-2 with TRBJ1-1; TRBD1 is a possible D gene (6 bases). V was cut by 0 bases and J by 6 bases, with 11 bases left in between. Germline-derived CDR1 and CDR2 are SGHAT and FQNNGV. This CDR3 contains 14 residues. Variable domain in full (rest from reference TRBV11-2 and TRBJ1-1): EAGVAQSPRYKIIEKRQSVAFWCNPISGHATLYWYQQILGQGPKLLIQFQNNGVVDDSQLPKDRFSAERLKGVDSTLKIQPAKLEDSAVYLCASSLDRGSPEAFFGQGTRLTVV.

V gene TRBV25-1 combines with J gene TRBJ2-5; maybe TRBD1 (5 bases). This CDR3 has 15 residues. The germline V gene encodes CDR1 MGHDK and CDR2 SYGVNS. V was cut by 1 base and J by 3 bases, with 12 bases left in between. For the CDR3, the DNA is TGTGCCAGCAGTGAATTTTTTGCAGGGAAAGAGACCCAGTACTTC. The encoded protein is CASSEFFAGKETQYF.

This chain connects TRBV14 to TRBJ2-5; 11 bases agree with TRBD2. The CDR3 spans 15 residues. Germline V gene lookup returns CDR1 SGHDN and CDR2 FVKESK. With 5 bases clipped from V and 5 bases from J, the junction kept 7 bases outside the gene matches. In DNA form, the CDR3 reads TGTGCCAGCAGCTCCGGGACTAGCGGTAGGGAGACCCAGTACTTC. This gives the protein CASSSGTSGRETQYF.

The chain links TRBV27 to TRBJ2-5, with 10 bases aligning to TRBD2. The CDR3 spans 13 residues. Trimming at V came to 3 bases and at J to 8 bases, leaving 3 bases not matched to a gene. Germline V lookup: CDR1 MNHEY, CDR2 SMNVEV (reference sequence). CDR3 DNA sequence: TGTGCCAGCAGTTTTAAGCGGGAGGGTACCCAGTACTTC. It specifies CASSFKREGTQYF.

The chain combines TRBV19 with TRBJ2-7, with TRBD1 as a possible D gene (5 bases). V lost 1 base to trimming and J lost 5 bases, with 12 bases between them. The CDR3 is 14 residues long. The germline V gene encodes CDR1 LNHDA and CDR2 SQIVND (reference sequence). The CDR3 sequence: CASSIAEGVHEQYF. The CDR3 region has the DNA TGTGCCAGTAGTATAGCAGAAGGGGTCCACGAGCAGTACTTC.

The chain is built from TRBV6-6 and TRBJ1-2; D is possibly TRBD1 (5 bases). V dropped 5 bases and J dropped 5 bases, with 18 bases sitting between them. CDR3 length equals 15 residues. Germline V lookup: CDR1 MNHNY, CDR2 SVGAGI (reference sequence). DNA for the CDR3: TGTGCCAGCAGTGGGGACCTTCAACGGTCTTATGGCTACACCTTC. It specifies CASSGDLQRSYGYTF.